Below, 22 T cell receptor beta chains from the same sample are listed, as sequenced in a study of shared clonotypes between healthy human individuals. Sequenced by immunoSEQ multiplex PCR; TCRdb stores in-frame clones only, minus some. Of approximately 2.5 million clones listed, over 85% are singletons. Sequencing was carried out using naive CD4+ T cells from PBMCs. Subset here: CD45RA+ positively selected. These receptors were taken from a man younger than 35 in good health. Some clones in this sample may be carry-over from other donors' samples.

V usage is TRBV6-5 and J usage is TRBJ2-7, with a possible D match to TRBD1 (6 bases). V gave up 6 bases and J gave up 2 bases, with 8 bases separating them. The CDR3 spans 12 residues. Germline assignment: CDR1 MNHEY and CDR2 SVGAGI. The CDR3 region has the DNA TGTGCCAGCAGGGGGGCGGCCTACGAGCAGTACTTC. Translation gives CASRGAAYEQYF.

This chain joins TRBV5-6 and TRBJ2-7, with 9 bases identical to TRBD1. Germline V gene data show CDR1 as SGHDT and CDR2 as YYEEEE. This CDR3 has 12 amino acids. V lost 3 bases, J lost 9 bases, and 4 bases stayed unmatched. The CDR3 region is CASSWGTGRQYF. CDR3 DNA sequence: TGTGCCAGCAGCTGGGGGACAGGGCGGCAGTACTTC.

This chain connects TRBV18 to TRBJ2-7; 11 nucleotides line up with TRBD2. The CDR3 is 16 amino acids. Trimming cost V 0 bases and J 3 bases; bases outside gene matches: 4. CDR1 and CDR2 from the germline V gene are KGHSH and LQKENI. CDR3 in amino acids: CASSPPVLAGGYEQYF. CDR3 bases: TGTGCCAGCTCACCACCGGTGCTAGCGGGAGGCTACGAGCAGTACTTC.

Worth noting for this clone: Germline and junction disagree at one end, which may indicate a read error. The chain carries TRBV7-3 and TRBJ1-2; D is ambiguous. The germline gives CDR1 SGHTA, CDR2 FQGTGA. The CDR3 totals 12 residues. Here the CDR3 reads CASSLSPSQALF. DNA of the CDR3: TGTGCCAGCAGCTTAAGCCCGTCCCAGGCCCTCTTC.

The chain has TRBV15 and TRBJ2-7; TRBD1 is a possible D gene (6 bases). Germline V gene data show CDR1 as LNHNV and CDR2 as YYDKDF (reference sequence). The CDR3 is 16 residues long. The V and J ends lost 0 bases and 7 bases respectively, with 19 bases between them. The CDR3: CATSRDSSTGLIEQYF. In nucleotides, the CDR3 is TGTGCCACCAGCAGAGATTCCTCCACAGGGCTAATTGAGCAGTACTTC.

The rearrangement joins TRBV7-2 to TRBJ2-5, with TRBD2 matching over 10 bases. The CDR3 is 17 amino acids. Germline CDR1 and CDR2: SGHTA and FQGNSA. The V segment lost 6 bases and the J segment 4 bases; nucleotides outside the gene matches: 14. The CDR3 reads CASRAGGPKVGAETQYF. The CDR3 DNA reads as TGTGCCAGCAGAGCGGGAGGGCCAAAAGTCGGGGCAGAGACCCAGTACTTC.

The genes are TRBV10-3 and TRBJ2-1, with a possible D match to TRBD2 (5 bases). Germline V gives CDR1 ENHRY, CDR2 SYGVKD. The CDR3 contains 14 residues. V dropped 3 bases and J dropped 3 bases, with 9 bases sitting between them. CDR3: CAISESGIYNEQFF. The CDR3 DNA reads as TGTGCCATCAGTGAATCCGGGATCTACAATGAGCAGTTCTTC.

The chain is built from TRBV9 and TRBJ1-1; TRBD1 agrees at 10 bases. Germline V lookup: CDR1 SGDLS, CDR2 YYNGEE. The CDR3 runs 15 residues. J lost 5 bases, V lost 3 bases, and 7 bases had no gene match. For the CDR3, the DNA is TGTGCCAGCAGCGCGGGGACAGGGGTTAAGACTGAAGCTTTCTTT. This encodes CASSAGTGVKTEAFF.

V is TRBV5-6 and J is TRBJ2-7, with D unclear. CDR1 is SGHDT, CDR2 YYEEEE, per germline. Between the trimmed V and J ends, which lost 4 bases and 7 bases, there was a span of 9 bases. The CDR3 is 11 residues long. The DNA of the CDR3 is TGTGCCAGCAGCGCCCGGACGGAGCAGTACTTC. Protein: CASSARTEQYF.

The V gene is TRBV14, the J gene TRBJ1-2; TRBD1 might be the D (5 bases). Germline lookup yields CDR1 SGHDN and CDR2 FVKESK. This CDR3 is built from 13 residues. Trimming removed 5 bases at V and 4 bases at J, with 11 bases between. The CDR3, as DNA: TGTGCCAGCAGCTTTGACAGAATCTATGGCTACACCTTC. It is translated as CASSFDRIYGYTF.

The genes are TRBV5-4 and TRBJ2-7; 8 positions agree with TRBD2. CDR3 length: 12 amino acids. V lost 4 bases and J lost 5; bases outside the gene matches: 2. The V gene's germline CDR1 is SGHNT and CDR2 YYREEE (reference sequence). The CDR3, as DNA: TGTGCCAGCAGCCGGGAGGGCCACGAGCAGTACTTC. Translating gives CASSREGHEQYF.

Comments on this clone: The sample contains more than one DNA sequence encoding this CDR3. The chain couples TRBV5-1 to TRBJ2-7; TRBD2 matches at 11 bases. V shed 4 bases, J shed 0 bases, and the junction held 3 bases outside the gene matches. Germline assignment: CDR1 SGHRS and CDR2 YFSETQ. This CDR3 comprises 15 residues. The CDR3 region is CASSIGTSGSYEQYF. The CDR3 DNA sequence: TGCGCCAGCAGCATAGGGACTAGCGGCTCCTACGAGCAGTACTTC.

The CDR3 loop reads CASSPDRVGSGELFF. CDR3 nucleotides: TGTGCCAGCAGCCCGGACAGGGTCGGTTCCGGGGAGCTGTTTTTT. The chain couples TRBV7-3 to TRBJ2-2; 8 bases are a match to TRBD1. CDR3 size: 15 residues. V lost 5 bases, J lost 6 bases, and 8 bases stayed unmatched. CDR1 and CDR2 (germline): SGHTA, FQGTGA. Drawing the rest from reference TRBV7-3 and TRBJ2-2, the complete variable domain is GAGVSQTPSNKVTEKGKYVELRCDPISGHTALYWYRQSLGQGPEFLIYFQGTGAADDSGLPNDRFFAVRPEGSVSTLKIQRTERGDSAVYLCASSPDRVGSGELFFGEGSRLTVL.

In DNA, the CDR3 is TGTGCCAGCAGCAAAATCGGGCTTGGGGCAAGCTCCTACGAGCAGTACTTC. Its translation: CASSKIGLGASSYEQYF. The rearrangement joins TRBV21-1 to TRBJ2-7; the table's D call, TRBD1, has no DNA check behind it. TRBV21-1 represents a pseudogene. The length of the CDR3 is 17 residues.

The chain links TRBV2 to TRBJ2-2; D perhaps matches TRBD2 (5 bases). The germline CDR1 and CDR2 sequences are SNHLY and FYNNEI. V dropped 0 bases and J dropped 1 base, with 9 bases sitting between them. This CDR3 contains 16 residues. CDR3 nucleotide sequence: TGTGCCAGCAGTGAAGCCACAACTAGGAACACCGGGGAGCTGTTTTTT. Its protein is CASSEATTRNTGELFF. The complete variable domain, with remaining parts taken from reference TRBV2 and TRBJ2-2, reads EPEVTQTPSHQVTQMGQEVILRCVPISNHLYFYWYRQILGQKVEFLVSFYNNEISEKSEIFDDQFSVERPDGSNFTLKIRSTKLEDSAMYFCASSEATTRNTGELFFGEGSRLTVL.

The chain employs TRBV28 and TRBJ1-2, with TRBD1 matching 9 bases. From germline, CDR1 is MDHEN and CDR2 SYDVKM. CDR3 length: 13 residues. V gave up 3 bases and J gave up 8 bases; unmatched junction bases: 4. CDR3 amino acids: CASSLGTGQGYTF. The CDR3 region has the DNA TGTGCCAGCAGTTTGGGGACAGGGCAGGGCTACACCTTC.

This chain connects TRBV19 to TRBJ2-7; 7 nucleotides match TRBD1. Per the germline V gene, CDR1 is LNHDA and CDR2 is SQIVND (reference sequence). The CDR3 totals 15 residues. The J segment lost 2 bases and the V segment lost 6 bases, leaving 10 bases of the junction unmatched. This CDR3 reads CASSRAQGFPYEQYF. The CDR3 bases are TGTGCCAGTAGCAGAGCACAGGGGTTCCCCTACGAGCAGTACTTC.

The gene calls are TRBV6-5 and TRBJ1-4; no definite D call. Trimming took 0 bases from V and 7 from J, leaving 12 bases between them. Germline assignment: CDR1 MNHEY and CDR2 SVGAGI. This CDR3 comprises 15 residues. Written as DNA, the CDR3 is TGTGCCAGCAGTTACTCGGTGGGCCGGGGTGAAAAACTGTTTTTT. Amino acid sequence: CASSYSVGRGEKLFF.

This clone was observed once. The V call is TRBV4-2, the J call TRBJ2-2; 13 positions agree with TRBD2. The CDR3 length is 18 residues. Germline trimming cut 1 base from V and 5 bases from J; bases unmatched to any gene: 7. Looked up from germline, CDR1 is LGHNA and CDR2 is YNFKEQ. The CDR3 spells CASSQVTLAGGVTGELFF. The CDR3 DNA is TGTGCCAGCAGCCAAGTCACACTAGCGGGAGGGGTGACCGGGGAGCTGTTTTTT.

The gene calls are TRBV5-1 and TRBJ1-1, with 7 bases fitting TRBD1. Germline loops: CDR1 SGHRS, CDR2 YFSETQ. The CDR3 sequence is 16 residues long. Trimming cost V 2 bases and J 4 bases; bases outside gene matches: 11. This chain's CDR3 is CASSLGTVLWGTEAFF. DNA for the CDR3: TGCGCCAGCAGCTTAGGGACAGTCCTTTGGGGCACTGAAGCTTTCTTT.

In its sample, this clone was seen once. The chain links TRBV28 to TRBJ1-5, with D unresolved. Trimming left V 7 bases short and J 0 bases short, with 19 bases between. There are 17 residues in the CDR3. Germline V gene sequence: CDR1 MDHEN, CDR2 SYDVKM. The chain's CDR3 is CASTSRRGGDSNQPQHF. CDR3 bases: TGTGCCAGCACGTCACGGCGGGGAGGCGATAGCAATCAGCCCCAGCATTTT.

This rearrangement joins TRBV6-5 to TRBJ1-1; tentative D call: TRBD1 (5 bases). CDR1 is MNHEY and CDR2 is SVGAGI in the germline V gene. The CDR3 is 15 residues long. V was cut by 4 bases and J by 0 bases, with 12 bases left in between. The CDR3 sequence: CASSSGGKMNTEAFF. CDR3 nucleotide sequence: TGTGCCAGCAGTTCTGGGGGGAAGATGAACACTGAAGCTTTCTTT.